One sample yielded the 16 T cell receptor beta chains listed below, sequenced in a study of blood T cell repertoires in COVID-19. TCRdb's table, derived via immunoSEQ multiplex PCR, lists solely in-frame clones and lacks some. Seen here are about 160,000 clones, approximately 87% observed once, and the top ten hold under 4.5%. Specimen: PBMCs or T cells enriched from blood (not recorded which). Receptor source: a woman aged 45-65 years who had recovered from COVID-19.

The chain uses TRBV5-1 and TRBJ1-1; no clear D. Per the germline V gene, CDR1 is SGHRS and CDR2 is YFSETQ. Trimming stripped 0 bases from V and 7 bases from J, with 10 bases between. The length of the CDR3 is 13 residues. The CDR3, as DNA: TGCGCCAGCAGCTTGGTGGGCGGGGTTGAAGCTTTCTTT. This gives the protein CASSLVGGVEAFF.

V and J are TRBV5-8 and TRBJ1-5, with TRBD1 as a possible D gene (6 bases). Germline V gives CDR1 SGHTS, CDR2 YDEGEE. V was trimmed by 4 bases and J by 6 bases, leaving 14 bases between them. The CDR3 covers 14 residues. The CDR3 nucleotides read TGTGCCAGCAGCCGTCAGGGGTCCGGTCAGCCCCAGCATTTT. It yields the protein CASSRQGSGQPQHF.

J is TRBJ1-2 and V is TRBV28; D not certain. Germline CDR1 MDHEN, CDR2 SYDVKM. The CDR3 extends over 15 amino acids. V was trimmed by 3 bases and J by 3 bases, leaving 14 bases between them. CDR3 sequence: CASSFVEADYYGYTF. In DNA, the CDR3 is TGTGCCAGCAGTTTTGTGGAGGCAGATTACTATGGCTACACCTTC.

The chain is built from TRBV4-1 and TRBJ1-5; 9 positions agree with TRBD1. The V segment lost 0 bases and the J segment 5 bases; nucleotides outside the gene matches: 5. This CDR3 contains 16 residues. The germline gives CDR1 MGHRA, CDR2 YSYEKL. The CDR3 here is CASSQETGGGHQPQHF. CDR3 bases: TGCGCCAGCAGCCAAGAGACAGGGGGGGGCCATCAGCCCCAGCATTTT.

The J gene is TRBJ2-1, the V gene TRBV30; 11 bases are a match to TRBD2. Germline V gives CDR1 GTSNPN, CDR2 SVGIG (reference sequence). V was clipped by 7 bases and J by 15 bases; unmatched bases: 14. This CDR3 is built from 13 residues. CDR3 region: CASAPGLAGSRFF. The CDR3 DNA sequence: TGTGCCTCGGCCCCCGGACTAGCGGGCTCCCGGTTCTTC.

The chain carries TRBV28 and TRBJ2-1, with 7 bases matching TRBD1. The V gene end was trimmed by 4 bases and the J gene end by 5 bases; junction bases not matched to a gene: 11. The germline CDR1 and CDR2 sequences are MDHEN and SYDVKM. This CDR3 has 16 residues. The CDR3 protein is CASSSATGLGHNEQFF. In DNA form, the CDR3 reads TGTGCCAGCAGTTCAGCGACAGGGTTGGGTCACAATGAGCAGTTCTTC.

The chain combines TRBV4-1 with TRBJ2-2, with D hard to call. This CDR3 has 13 residues. Trimming stripped 6 bases from V and 6 bases from J, with 11 bases between. The germline gives CDR1 MGHRA, CDR2 YSYEKL. The CDR3 protein is CASSQLVAGELFF. The CDR3 nucleotides are TGCGCCAGCAGTCAGCTAGTGGCCGGGGAGCTGTTTTTT.

The CDR3, as DNA: TGTGCCAGCACGGATCCAGGTAATAACGAGCAGTACGTC. Its translation is CASTDPGNNEQYV. The V gene is TRBV2, the J gene TRBJ2-7; no definite D call. This CDR3 has 13 amino acids. V lost 7 bases to trimming and J lost 5 bases, with 15 bases between them. From germline, CDR1 is SNHLY and CDR2 FYNNEI.

On this clone: The sample holds other DNA sequences that translate to the same CDR3. The chain uses TRBV3-1 (or the pseudogene TRBV3-2) and TRBJ1-1; D is undetermined. The CDR3 runs 14 residues. Between the trimmed V and J ends, which lost 0 bases and 2 bases, there was a span of 7 bases. The germline V gene encodes CDR1 LGHDT and CDR2 YNNKEL (reference sequence). CDR3: CASSQDRGNTEAFF. Written as DNA, the CDR3 is TGTGCCAGCAGCCAAGATCGGGGAAACACTGAAGCTTTCTTT.

This clone was seen a single time. This chain joins TRBV10-3 and TRBJ1-1; D ambiguous. The CDR3 contains 12 residues. V dropped 1 base and J dropped 5 bases, with 5 bases sitting between them. Germline loops: CDR1 ENHRY, CDR2 SYGVKD. Here the CDR3 reads CAISEWHTEAFF. CDR3 nucleotide sequence: TGTGCCATCAGTGAGTGGCATACTGAAGCTTTCTTT.

This chain joins TRBV5-1 and TRBJ2-3; D remains unclear. Germline V gene lookup returns CDR1 SGHRS and CDR2 YFSETQ. CDR3 size: 14 residues. V lost 4 bases, J lost 4 bases, and 13 bases lay in between. DNA for the CDR3: TGCGCCAGCAGCCTCCAGGCTGGGTCAGATACGCAGTATTTT. Protein: CASSLQAGSDTQYF.

The CDR3 protein is CAWRGQRWTEAFF. CDR3 DNA: TGTGCCTGGAGGGGACAGAGGTGGACTGAAGCTTTCTTT. V gene TRBV30 combines with J gene TRBJ1-1; 7 bases are a match to TRBD1. The CDR3 spans 13 residues. Germline values: CDR1 GTSNPN, CDR2 SVGIG (reference sequence). V gave up 3 bases and J gave up 5 bases; unmatched junction bases: 6.

The rearrangement joins TRBV6-5 to TRBJ2-4; maybe TRBD2 (6 bases). Germline values: CDR1 MNHEY, CDR2 SVGAGI. The V end lost 10 bases, the J end lost 9 bases, and 19 bases lay between the germline ends. The CDR3 has 13 amino acids. The CDR3 region is CATGAWDSVIQYF. The DNA for the CDR3 is TGTGCCACCGGGGCTTGGGACTCCGTCATTCAGTACTTC.

The V and J genes are TRBV9 and TRBJ2-3, with TRBD1 matching 9 bases. Germline V gene sequence: CDR1 SGDLS, CDR2 YYNGEE. The length of the CDR3 is 14 residues. The V and J ends lost 4 bases and 4 bases, in that order; junction bases with no gene match: 4. As DNA, the CDR3 is TGTGCCAGCAGCCTACAGGGGGCGTCAGATACGCAGTATTTT. Its protein product is CASSLQGASDTQYF.

CDR3 loop: CASSPPGQTNYGYTF. In DNA, the CDR3 is TGCGCCAGCAGCCCCCCGGGACAGACTAACTATGGCTACACCTTC. V and J are TRBV4-1 and TRBJ1-2; 7 bases agree with TRBD1. The CDR3 is made up of 15 amino acids. With 4 bases clipped from V and 0 bases from J, the junction kept 5 bases outside the gene matches. Per germline, CDR1 MGHRA and CDR2 YSYEKL.

This clone was detected once. This chain joins TRBV11-2 and TRBJ1-6; 10 bases fit TRBD1. J gave up 8 bases and V 5 bases, and 6 bases lay outside the gene matches. The CDR3 runs to 15 residues. Looked up from germline, CDR1 is SGHAT and CDR2 is FQNNGV. CDR3 sequence reads: CASSPRTGGDSPLHF. As DNA, the CDR3 is TGTGCCAGCAGCCCCCGGACAGGGGGGGATTCACCCCTCCACTTT.